What follows are 12 T cell receptor beta chains derived from one specimen sequenced in a study of T cell repertoires in cytomegalovirus infection. No antigen has been identified for these receptors. TCRdb used MiXCR to reprocess the reads, holding one entry per CDR3 protein. Of approximately 910,000 distinct CDR3 sequences listed, approximately 31% are singletons. The sequencing used cultured CD8+ T cells from PBMCs, collected from culture after CMV antigen stimulation. All receptors derive from a human donor in good health (CMV status not recorded). Some clones in this sample may be carry-over from other donors' samples.

The CDR3 DNA sequence: TGTGCCAGCCGCTTACAGGGCTATGAGGGCTACACCTTC. Translated, it gives CASRLQGYEGYTF. This chain links TRBV27 with TRBJ1-2; possible D gene TRBD1, 6 bases. The CDR3 is 13 amino acids. The V and J ends lost 8 bases and 8 bases respectively, with 18 bases between them. Germline lookup yields CDR1 MNHEY and CDR2 SMNVEV (reference sequence).

This clonotype came up many times. V usage is TRBV7-8 and J usage is TRBJ2-1; 7 bases match TRBD1. This CDR3 spans 14 amino acids. Unmatched junction bases numbered 4, after V lost 3 bases and J lost 5 bases. The germline V gene has CDR1 SGHVS and CDR2 FQNEAQ. CDR3 sequence (DNA): TGTGCCAGCAGCTTTCCCGGGACAGACAATGAGCAGTTCTTC. Translated, it gives CASSFPGTDNEQFF.

The V gene is TRBV6-6, the J gene TRBJ1-1; D uncertain. Per the germline V gene, CDR1 is MNHNY and CDR2 is SVGAGI (reference sequence). Trimming took off 0 bases at V and 0 bases at J, with 5 bases between the two ends. The CDR3 is 14 amino acids. The CDR3 reads CASSYSTVNTEAFF. The CDR3, as DNA: TGTGCCAGCAGTTACTCAACCGTGAACACTGAAGCTTTCTTT.

This clonotype was counted only a few times. This chain connects TRBV6-5 to TRBJ2-2; D not certain. V lost 0 bases, J lost 8 bases, and 7 bases lay in between. CDR1 MNHEY and CDR2 SVGAGI come from the germline V gene. This CDR3 is built from 13 residues. CDR3 residues: CASSYSNYGELFF. As DNA, the CDR3 is TGTGCCAGCAGTTACTCGAATTATGGGGAGCTGTTTTTT.

V usage is TRBV25-1 and J usage is TRBJ2-6; D is undetermined. CDR1 is MGHDK, CDR2 SYGVNS, per germline. The CDR3 is 16 amino acids. V gave up 1 base and J gave up 1 base, with 8 bases separating them. CDR3 sequence reads: CASSELGGSGANVLTF. CDR3 DNA: TGTGCCAGCAGTGAATTGGGCGGATCTGGGGCCAACGTCCTGACTTTC.

CDR3 nucleotide sequence: TGTGCCAGCATTGGTTTCGACAGTACAGAAGAGACCCAGTACTTC. Translation: CASIGFDSTEETQYF. The rearrangement joins TRBV2 to TRBJ2-5; D might be TRBD1 (5 bases). The CDR3 contains 15 residues. In germline, CDR1 is SNHLY, CDR2 FYNNEI. Trimming took 7 bases from V and 3 from J, leaving 18 bases between them.

This sequence joins TRBV28 and TRBJ2-5, with D tentatively TRBD2 (6 bases). Germline CDR1 and CDR2: MDHEN and SYDVKM. The CDR3 spans 17 residues. Trimming cost V 1 base and J 3 bases, with 18 bases left between them. CDR3: CASSLSGDLGWEETQYF. As DNA, the CDR3 is TGTGCCAGCAGTTTATCGGGGGACCTCGGTTGGGAAGAGACCCAGTACTTC.

This clonotype was detected many times. The chain joins TRBV7-8 to TRBJ2-2; D tentatively reads TRBD1 or TRBD2 (5 bases each). Germline V gene data show CDR1 as SGHVS and CDR2 as FQNEAQ. The CDR3 runs to 17 residues. V was shortened by 0 bases and J by 2 bases, with 13 bases between the two germline ends. The CDR3 coding sequence is TGTGCCAGCAGCTTAGCCTCGGGACGGGTTAACACCGGGGAGCTGTTTTTT. It translates to CASSLASGRVNTGELFF.

The chain couples TRBV2 to TRBJ1-1; 8 bases fit TRBD1. The CDR3 contains 14 residues. Germline-derived CDR1 and CDR2 are SNHLY and FYNNEI. V lost 6 bases, J lost 5 bases, and 8 bases stayed unmatched. In DNA, the CDR3 is TGTGCCAGCAGAGTCGACAGGGGTATAACTGAAGCTTTCTTT. Translation: CASRVDRGITEAFF.

This sequence joins TRBV5-4 and TRBJ1-1, with 7 bases lining up with TRBD1. Germline CDR1 and CDR2: SGHNT and YYREEE (reference sequence). This CDR3 has 12 amino acids. Trimming cost V 4 bases and J 6 bases; bases outside gene matches: 3. Here the CDR3 reads CASSPGQPEAFF. The DNA of the CDR3 is TGTGCCAGCAGCCCGGGACAGCCTGAAGCTTTCTTT.

This sequence joins TRBV7-6 and TRBJ2-3, with 7 bases lining up with TRBD1. Germline trimming cut 5 bases from V and 2 bases from J; bases unmatched to any gene: 7. Germline values: CDR1 SGHVS, CDR2 FNYEAQ. The CDR3 spans 15 residues. In nucleotides, the CDR3 is TGTGCCAGCAGCCCGACAGGGATGTACACAGATACGCAGTATTTT. Encoded protein: CASSPTGMYTDTQYF.

The chain is built from TRBV6-1 and TRBJ1-1; 9 nucleotides agree with TRBD1. Germline CDR1 and CDR2: MNHNS and SASEGT. The length of the CDR3 is 15 residues. J was trimmed by 1 base and V by 5 bases; bases with no gene match: 5. The CDR3 nucleotides are TGTGCCAGCAGTCCCGGACAGGGGTCGAACACTGAAGCTTTCTTT. Protein product: CASSPGQGSNTEAFF.